This TCR beta chain was observed in a study of blood T cell repertoires in COVID-19. In the study overall: Acute and convalescent COVID-19 specimens originated in the United States, Italy and Spain. The analysed material was cDNA or gDNA that came from T cells, B-cell-depleted T cells, or PBMCs.

V lost 10 bases and J lost 5; bases outside the gene matches: 8. Germline CDR1 is ENHRY and CDR2 is SYGVKD. There are 15 residues in the CDR3. This clone was detected once. Authors' methods: Scientists estimated how many nucleated cells there were by amplifying reference gene primers. Measured with immunoSEQ multiplex PCR; TCRdb has only the in-frame clones, and not every one. The DNA gave D and trimming, while V, J and clone size come from that table. The sample consists of some 150,000 clones, approximately 88% of them appearing once. The TCR sequence derives from a woman aged 60-75 years who had recovered from COVID-19. The chain uses TRBV10-3 and TRBJ1-6; TRBD1 agrees at 10 bases. Sequencing input: peripheral blood. CDR3 sequence: CASSLGTGDNSPLHF. The CDR3 DNA sequence: TGTGCCAGCTCACTCGGGACAGGGGATAATTCACCCCTCCACTTT.